Only a few counts were recorded for the clone carrying this TCR beta chain. The target antigen is unknown. Before the COVID-19 pandemic, during about 2011-2018, CD4+ T cells were taken from unexposed donors. CD4+ T cells were isolated from the cells after around 10 days of culture. Cells permitting, SARS-CoV-2 S/N and four cold-coronavirus spikes were tested on unexposed-donor CD4+ T cells. This sample was included in a study of CD4 T cells in relation to SARS-CoV-2 and coronaviruses. Here immunoSEQ multiplex PCR was the method, and the copy in TCRdb shows in-frame clones only, minus some. The sample yields around 16,000 clones, about four fifths seen once. V lost 3 bases, J lost 5 bases, and 5 bases stayed unmatched. Germline CDR1 is SGHRS and CDR2 is YFSETQ. The CDR3 is 14 residues long.

This clonotype was obtained from a human donor in good health. The V and J genes are TRBV5-1 and TRBJ2-5, with TRBD1 matching 9 bases. Sequenced input: CD4+ T cells from PBMCs, cultured in vitro. The CDR3 loop is CASSSWTGEETQYF. CDR3 sequence (DNA): TGCGCCAGCAGCTCATGGACAGGGGAGGAGACCCAGTACTTC.